These 2 T cell receptor beta chains were all obtained from the same sample, sequenced in a study of tumor-infiltrating lymphocytes in primary liver carcinoma. Reverse transcription of 500 ng total RNA with a constant-region primer produced TCR beta cDNA. ARM-PCR was slightly modified, and three nested multiplex PCR rounds with it gave rise to the TCR beta libraries. The study ran its first two PCR rounds for roughly 11 cycles each, using TRBV1-TRBV30 forward primers and a C-beta reverse primer. TCRdb analysed the multiplex PCR reads with MiXCR anew, one entry per CDR3 protein. Found here are under 130,000 distinct CDR3 sequences, 82% of them singletons; the top ten hold approximately 21%. Joint extraction of RNA and DNA used roughly 20-33 mg of bulk tissue that was unsorted. Sequencing was carried out using liver tumor tissue from sampling region 3. Subset noted: tumor region T3, left-lateral pole. Receptors were obtained from a man aged 35 to 55 with primary liver carcinoma and hepatitis B virus infection.

This clonotype came up a few times. The germline gene is not matched at one end of the junction; a read error may be the cause. The V gene is TRBV4-1, the J gene TRBJ2-7, with D possibly matching TRBD1 (6 bases). This CDR3 has 15 amino acids. CDR1 is MGHRA, CDR2 YSYEKL, per germline. The DNA for the CDR3 is TGCGCCAACAGCCAAACACCCGGGACAACCTACGAGCAGTACTTC. Translation: CANSQTPGTTYEQYF.

Regarding this clonotype: One end of the junction is discordant with germline, which a read error may explain. V is TRBV29-1 and J is TRBJ2-2; no reliable D call. Per germline, CDR1 SQVTM and CDR2 ANQGSEA. The CDR3 totals 13 residues. The CDR3 DNA is TGCAGCGTTATCCCGTCAGACACCGAGGAGCTGTTTTTT. As protein: CSVIPSDTEELFF.